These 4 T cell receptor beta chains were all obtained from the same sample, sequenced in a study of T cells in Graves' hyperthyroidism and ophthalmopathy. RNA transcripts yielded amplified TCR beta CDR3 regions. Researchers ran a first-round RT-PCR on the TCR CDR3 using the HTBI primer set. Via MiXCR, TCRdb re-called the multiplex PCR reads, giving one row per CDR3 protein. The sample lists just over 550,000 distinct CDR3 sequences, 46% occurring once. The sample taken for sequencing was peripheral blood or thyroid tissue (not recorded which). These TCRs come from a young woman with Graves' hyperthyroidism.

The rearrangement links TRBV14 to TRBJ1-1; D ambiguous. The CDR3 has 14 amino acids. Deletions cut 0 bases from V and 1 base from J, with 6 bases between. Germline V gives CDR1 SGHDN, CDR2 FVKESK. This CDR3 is CASSQEWGNTEAFF. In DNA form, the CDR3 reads TGTGCCAGCAGCCAAGAATGGGGGAACACTGAAGCTTTCTTT.

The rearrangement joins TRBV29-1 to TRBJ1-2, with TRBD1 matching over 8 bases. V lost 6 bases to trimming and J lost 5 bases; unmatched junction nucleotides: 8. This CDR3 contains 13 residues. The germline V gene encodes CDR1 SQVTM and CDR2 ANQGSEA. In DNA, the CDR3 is TGCAGCGTAGTCAGGACAGGGTCTTATGGCTACACCTTC. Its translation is CSVVRTGSYGYTF.

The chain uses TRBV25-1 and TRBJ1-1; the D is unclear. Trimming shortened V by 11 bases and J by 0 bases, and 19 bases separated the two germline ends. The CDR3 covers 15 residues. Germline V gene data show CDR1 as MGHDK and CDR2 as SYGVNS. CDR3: CAWSVKGPLNTEAFF. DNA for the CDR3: TGTGCCTGGAGTGTAAAAGGGCCCTTGAACACTGAAGCTTTCTTT.

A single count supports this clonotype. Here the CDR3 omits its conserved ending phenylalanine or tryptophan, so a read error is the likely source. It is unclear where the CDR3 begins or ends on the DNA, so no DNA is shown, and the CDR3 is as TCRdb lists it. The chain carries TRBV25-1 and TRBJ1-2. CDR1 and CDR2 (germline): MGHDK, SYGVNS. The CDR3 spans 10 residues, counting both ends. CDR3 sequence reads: CASSEYGLAG.